This T cell receptor (beta chain) was sequenced in a study of blood T cell repertoires in COVID-19. Study overall: Specimens from acute and convalescent COVID-19 originated in the United States, Italy and Spain. PBMCs, B-cell-depleted T cells, or T cells were the source of the cDNA or gDNA that made up the material.

As originally analysed: The assay estimated nucleated cells by amplifying reference gene primers. Measured with immunoSEQ multiplex PCR; TCRdb has only the in-frame clones, and not every one. V and J calls and clone size come straight from that table; D and trimming were deduced from the DNA. The sample shows about 70,000 clones, 75% to 85% of them seen only once. This CDR3 spans 14 amino acids. V lost 1 base and J lost 7, with 11 bases in between. Per germline, CDR1 SGHVS and CDR2 FQNEAQ. The V call is TRBV7-8, the J call TRBJ1-5; TRBD1 might be the D (5 bases). The origin of this receptor is a man between 70 and 80 years old who had recovered from COVID-19. Source material: peripheral blood. The CDR3: CASSLERGAQPQHF. The CDR3 DNA reads as TGTGCCAGCAGCTTAGAAAGGGGTGCGCAGCCCCAGCATTTT.